The entry that follows covers one TCR beta chain sequence. Its specificity is unknown. Sequenced by immunoSEQ multiplex PCR; TCRdb stores in-frame clones only, minus some. The data hold 150,000 to 190,000 clones, with around 85% observed a single time. This entry is derived from a study of T cell responses to AZD1222 COVID-19 vaccine. General study results and limits: Repertoires were collected only later (after the peak T cell response had occurred). Dominant at 160-218 and 743-854, vaccine-associated CD4 TCRs also spanned spike. Recipients of two AZD1222 doses showed rising Spike-specific TCR breadth and depth. In a largely white British group with more females than males, clonal diversity was possibly underestimated.

With 6 bases clipped from V and 0 bases from J, the junction kept 4 bases outside the gene matches. Per the germline V gene, CDR1 is MNHEY and CDR2 is SVGAGI. The CDR3 is 14 residues long. Specimen: peripheral blood, collected after recovery from COVID-19. The receptor's source is an adult who had recovered from COVID-19. The chain couples TRBV6-5 to TRBJ1-2; 7 bases match TRBD1. The DNA of the CDR3 is TGTGCCAGCAGAGCCGGACAGGCTAACTATGGCTACACCTTC. Translating it yields CASRAGQANYGYTF.